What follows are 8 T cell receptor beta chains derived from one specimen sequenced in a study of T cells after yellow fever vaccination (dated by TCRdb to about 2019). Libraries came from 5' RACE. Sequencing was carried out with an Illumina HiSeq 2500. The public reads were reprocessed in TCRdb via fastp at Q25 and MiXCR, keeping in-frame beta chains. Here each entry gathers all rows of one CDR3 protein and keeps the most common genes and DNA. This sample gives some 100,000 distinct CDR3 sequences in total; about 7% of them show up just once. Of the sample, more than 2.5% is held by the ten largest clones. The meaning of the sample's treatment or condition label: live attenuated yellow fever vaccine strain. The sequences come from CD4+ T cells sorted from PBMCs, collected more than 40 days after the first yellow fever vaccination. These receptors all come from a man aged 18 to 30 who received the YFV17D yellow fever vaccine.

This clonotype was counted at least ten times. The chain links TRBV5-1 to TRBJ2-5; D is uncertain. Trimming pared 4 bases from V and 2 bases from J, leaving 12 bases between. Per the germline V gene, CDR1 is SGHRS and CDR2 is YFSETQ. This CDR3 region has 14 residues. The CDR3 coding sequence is TGCGCCAGCAGCCTGTACGGACCTCAAGAGACCCAGTACTTC. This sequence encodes CASSLYGPQETQYF.

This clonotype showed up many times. CDR3 residues: CASSQSVMGNQPQHF. The CDR3 nucleotides are TGTGCCAGCAGCCAATCAGTGATGGGCAATCAGCCCCAGCATTTT. The chain carries TRBV16 and TRBJ1-5; no firm D call. From germline, CDR1 is KGHSY and CDR2 FQNENV. This CDR3 has 15 amino acids. V was clipped by 0 bases and J by 2 bases, with 8 bases between them.

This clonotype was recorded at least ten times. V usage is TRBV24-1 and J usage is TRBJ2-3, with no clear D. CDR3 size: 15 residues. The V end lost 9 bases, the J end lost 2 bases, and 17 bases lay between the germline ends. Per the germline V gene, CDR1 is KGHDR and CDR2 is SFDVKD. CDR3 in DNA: TGTGCCACCTTCCCGCCGGAGTCTATCACAGATACGCAGTATTTT. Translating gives CATFPPESITDTQYF.

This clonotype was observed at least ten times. The CDR3 loop is CASSLGTRGNEQYF. The CDR3 DNA reads as TGTGCCAGCAGCTTAGGGACGAGGGGGAACGAGCAGTACTTC. The chain has TRBV11-2 and TRBJ2-7; D may be TRBD1 (6 bases). In germline, CDR1 is SGHAT, CDR2 FQNNGV. Deletions cut 1 base from V and 5 bases from J, with 12 bases between. This CDR3 contains 14 residues.

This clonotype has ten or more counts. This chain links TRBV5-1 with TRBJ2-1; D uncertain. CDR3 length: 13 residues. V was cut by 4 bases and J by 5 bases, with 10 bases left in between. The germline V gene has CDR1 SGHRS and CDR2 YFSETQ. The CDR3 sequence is CASSPPPHNEQFF. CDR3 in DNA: TGCGCCAGCAGCCCTCCCCCACACAATGAGCAGTTCTTC.

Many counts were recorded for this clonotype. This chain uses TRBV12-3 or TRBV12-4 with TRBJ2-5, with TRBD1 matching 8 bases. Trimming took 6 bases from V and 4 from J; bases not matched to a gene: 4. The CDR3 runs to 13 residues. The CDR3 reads CASRQGALETQYF. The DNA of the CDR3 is TGTGCCAGCAGGCAGGGGGCCCTAGAGACCCAGTACTTC.

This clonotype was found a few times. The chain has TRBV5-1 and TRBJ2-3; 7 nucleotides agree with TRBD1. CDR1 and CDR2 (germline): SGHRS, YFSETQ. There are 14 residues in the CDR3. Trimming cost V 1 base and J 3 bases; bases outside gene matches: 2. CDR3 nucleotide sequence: TGCGCCAGCAGCTTGTACAGGGGAACAGATACGCAGTATTTT. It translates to CASSLYRGTDTQYF. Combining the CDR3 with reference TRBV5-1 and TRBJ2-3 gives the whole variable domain KAGVTQTPRYLIKTRGQQVTLSCSPISGHRSVSWYQQTPGQGLQFLFEYFSETQRNKGNFPGRFSGRQFSNSRSEMNVSTLELGDSALYLCASSLYRGTDTQYFGPGTRLTVL.

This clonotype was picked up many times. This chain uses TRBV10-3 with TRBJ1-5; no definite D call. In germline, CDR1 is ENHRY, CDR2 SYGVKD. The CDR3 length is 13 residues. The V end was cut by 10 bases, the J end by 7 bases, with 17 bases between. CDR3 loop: CATQSGEGQPQHF. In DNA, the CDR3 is TGTGCCACCCAAAGCGGGGAAGGACAGCCCCAGCATTTT.